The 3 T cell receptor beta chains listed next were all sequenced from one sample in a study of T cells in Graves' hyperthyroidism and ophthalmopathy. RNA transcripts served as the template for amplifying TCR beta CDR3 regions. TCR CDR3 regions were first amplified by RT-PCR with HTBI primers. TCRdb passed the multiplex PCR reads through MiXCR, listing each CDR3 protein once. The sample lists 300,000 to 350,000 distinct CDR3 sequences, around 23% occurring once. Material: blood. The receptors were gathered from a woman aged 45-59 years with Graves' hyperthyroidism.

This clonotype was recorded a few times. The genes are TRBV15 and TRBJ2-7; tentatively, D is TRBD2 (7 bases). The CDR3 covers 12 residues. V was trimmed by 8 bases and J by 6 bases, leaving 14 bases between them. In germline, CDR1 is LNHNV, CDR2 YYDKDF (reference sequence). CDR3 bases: TGTGCCACCGGGACAAGGGGGGGCGAGCAGTACTTC. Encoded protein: CATGTRGGEQYF.

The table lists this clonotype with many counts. The CDR3 DNA follows: TGTGCCAGCAGTGCCGGGACCTCCCGCCCGGGAAACACCATATATTTT. Protein: CASSAGTSRPGNTIYF. J is TRBJ1-3 and V is TRBV2; TRBD1 is a possible D gene (5 bases). The germline V and J ends were trimmed by 4 bases and 4 bases, with 17 bases remaining between them. Germline V gene lookup returns CDR1 SNHLY and CDR2 FYNNEI. This CDR3 contains 16 residues.

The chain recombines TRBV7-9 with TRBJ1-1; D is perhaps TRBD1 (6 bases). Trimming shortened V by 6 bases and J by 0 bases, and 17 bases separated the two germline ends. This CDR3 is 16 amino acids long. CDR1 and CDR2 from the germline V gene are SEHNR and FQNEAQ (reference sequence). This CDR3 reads CASSEQTGFMNTEAFF. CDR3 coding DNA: TGTGCCAGCAGTGAACAGACAGGATTCATGAACACTGAAGCTTTCTTT.